What follows are 29 T cell receptor beta chains derived from one specimen sequenced in a study of T cell changes during pregnancy in multiple sclerosis. The method was immunoSEQ multiplex PCR; TCRdb's version includes in-frame clones alone and lacks a portion of them. This table holds under 50,000 clones, 70% to 90% found once. The sequencing used CD4+ T cells from peripheral blood mononuclear cells, collected after pregnancy. The receptors were gathered from a female donor with multiple sclerosis, enrolled in a pregnancy study.

V usage is TRBV11-2 and J usage is TRBJ2-4; D perhaps matches TRBD2 (6 bases). V dropped 3 bases and J dropped 9 bases, with 12 bases sitting between them. CDR3 length: 13 residues. Germline CDR1 and CDR2: SGHAT and FQNNGV. The CDR3 region is CASSFGGDGIQYF. The CDR3 region has the DNA TGTGCCAGCAGCTTCGGGGGAGATGGCATTCAGTACTTC.

The V gene is TRBV12-2, the J gene TRBJ1-1; the tabulated D call, TRBD1, remains unverified against the DNA. TRBV12-2 is described as a pseudogene. The CDR3 is made up of 23 amino acids. The chain's CDR3 is CASRLVRGLGQGVFPQGNTEAFF. CDR3 DNA: TGTGCAAGTCGCTTAGTAAGAGGGTTGGGACAGGGGGTATTTCCTCAGGGGAACACTGAAGCTTTCTTT.

This clone has only one observation. The chain joins TRBV14 to TRBJ2-7; D is unresolved. V lost 4 bases to trimming and J lost 7 bases, with 8 bases between them. The V gene's germline CDR1 is SGHDN and CDR2 FVKESK. The CDR3 runs to 11 residues. The CDR3 is CASSPGVEQYF. The CDR3 DNA reads TGTGCCAGCAGCCCCGGAGTGGAGCAGTACTTC.

The chain joins TRBV7-2 to TRBJ1-6; TRBD1 is a possible D gene (5 bases). V lost 1 base, J lost 10 bases, and 14 bases lay in between. Germline lookup yields CDR1 SGHTA and CDR2 FQGNSA. The CDR3 is 15 amino acids. The CDR3 here is CASSLGTWVRSPLHF. CDR3 in DNA: TGTGCCAGCAGCTTAGGGACATGGGTTAGATCACCCCTCCACTTT. Filled out from reference TRBV7-2 and TRBJ1-6, the complete variable domain reads GAGVSQSPSNKVTEKGKDVELRCDPISGHTALYWYRQSLGQGLEFLIYFQGNSAPDKSGLPSDRFSAERTGGSVSTLTIQRTQQEDSAVYLCASSLGTWVRSPLHFGNGTRLTVT.

The rearrangement joins TRBV9 to TRBJ2-7; D unresolved. CDR1 SGDLS and CDR2 YYNGEE come from the germline V gene. This CDR3 spans 14 amino acids. V lost 3 bases to trimming and J lost 3 bases, with 13 bases between them. The CDR3, as DNA: TGTGCCAGCAGCGCCACCTTTTACAGCTACGAGCAGTACTTC. Its translation: CASSATFYSYEQYF.

The chain has TRBV18 and TRBJ2-1; 7 positions agree with TRBD2. Germline V lookup: CDR1 KGHSH, CDR2 LQKENI. CDR3 size: 18 residues. The ends lost 0 bases at V and 3 bases at J; junction bases unmatched: 11. The CDR3 nucleotides are TGTGCCAGCTCACCACCGACGGGGGGAAAGATAAGCTACAATGAGCAGTTCTTC. Encoded protein: CASSPPTGGKISYNEQFF.

A single count supports this clone. V usage is TRBV5-1 and J usage is TRBJ2-1; D not resolved. This CDR3 region has 13 residues. Per the germline V gene, CDR1 is SGHRS and CDR2 is YFSETQ. The V end lost 4 bases, the J end lost 5 bases, and 10 bases lay between the germline ends. The CDR3 spells CASSLDWNNEQFF. CDR3 coding DNA: TGCGCCAGCAGCCTTGACTGGAACAATGAGCAGTTCTTC.

The chain carries TRBV5-4 and TRBJ2-1, with TRBD2 matching over 10 bases. Germline-derived CDR1 and CDR2 are SGHNT and YYREEE (reference sequence). The CDR3 contains 16 residues. With V trimmed by 4 bases and J by 2 bases, 6 bases remained unmatched. CDR3 amino acids: CASSPSGTSAYNEQFF. Here the CDR3 DNA reads TGTGCCAGCAGCCCGTCCGGGACTAGCGCCTACAATGAGCAGTTCTTC.

The CDR3 DNA sequence: TGTGCCAGCAGTTACTCTAGCGGGAGCACAGATACGCAGTATTTT. Translating gives CASSYSSGSTDTQYF. The chain joins TRBV6-5 to TRBJ2-3, with 7 positions matching TRBD2. This CDR3 region has 15 residues. With V trimmed by 0 bases and J by 0 bases, 0 bases remained unmatched. Germline CDR1 MNHEY, CDR2 SVGAGI.

The DNA for the CDR3 is TGTGCCAGCAGCCCTCAACCCGGGACTAGCGGGATCGCTTATACGCAGTATTTT. Translated: CASSPQPGTSGIAYTQYF. V usage is TRBV9 and J usage is TRBJ2-3, with 13 bases identical to TRBD2. The V gene end was trimmed by 4 bases and the J gene end by 7 bases; junction bases not matched to a gene: 15. The CDR3 has 18 residues. From germline, CDR1 is SGDLS and CDR2 YYNGEE. The full variable domain, in which reference TRBV9 and TRBJ2-3 provide the parts outside the CDR3, is DSGVTQTPKHLITATGQRVTLRCSPRSGDLSVYWYQQSLDQGLQFLIQYYNGEERAKGNILERFSAQQFPDLHSELNLSSLELGDSALYFCASSPQPGTSGIAYTQYFGPGTRLTVL.

This clone was detected only once. The chain joins TRBV9 to TRBJ1-5; unclear D gene. This CDR3 region has 14 residues. Trimming cost V 2 bases and J 2 bases, with 8 bases left between them. Per germline, CDR1 SGDLS and CDR2 YYNGEE. Here the CDR3 DNA reads TGTGCCAGCAGCGTCGGGTCAGGCAATCAGCCCCAGCATTTT. It encodes CASSVGSGNQPQHF.

The chain employs TRBV6-1 and TRBJ2-5; no clear D. Judging by the DNA end, TRBJ2-7 fits better; the J call may be wrong. The CDR3 length is 12 residues. CDR1 is MNHNS, CDR2 SASEGT, per germline. CDR3 DNA: TGTGCCAGCACCTACCAACCCCTCGAGCAGTACTTC. Its protein is CASTYQPLEQYF.

In the case of this clone: Germline is not matched at one junction end, which may reflect a read error. This chain connects TRBV19 to TRBJ2-7, with a possible D match to TRBD1 (5 bases). The CDR3 has 13 amino acids. Germline V gene lookup returns CDR1 LNHDA and CDR2 SQIVND (reference sequence). This CDR3 reads CASSTKDGSPQDF. The CDR3 bases are TGTGCCAGTAGTACGAAGGACGGCTCCCCACAGGACTTC.

The chain recombines TRBV6-4 with TRBJ2-2; no firm D call. The CDR3 is made up of 13 amino acids. Germline CDR1 reads MRHNA; CDR2 reads SNTAGT. V was shortened by 3 bases and J by 6 bases, with 8 bases between the two germline ends. The CDR3 region has the DNA TGTGCCAGCAGTGATTTGTTCTCCGGGGAGCTGTTTTTT. This encodes CASSDLFSGELFF.

V gene TRBV2 combines with J gene TRBJ2-4, with D possibly matching TRBD1 (5 bases). The CDR3 sequence is 13 residues long. V lost 3 bases and J 7 bases, leaving 10 bases between the germline ends. Germline V gene lookup returns CDR1 SNHLY and CDR2 FYNNEI. CDR3 loop: CASSDGQGNIQYF. The CDR3 DNA reads as TGTGCCAGCAGTGACGGGCAGGGTAACATTCAGTACTTC.

The CDR3 DNA sequence: TGCGCCAGCAGTGAAGGACAGATAAACATTCAGTACTTC. Its translation is CASSEGQINIQYF. This rearrangement joins TRBV10-1 to TRBJ2-4; D is perhaps TRBD1 (6 bases). Looked up from germline, CDR1 is WNHNN and CDR2 is SYGVQD (reference sequence). The CDR3 spans 13 residues. Trimming took off 3 bases at V and 6 bases at J, with 9 bases between the two ends.

The V call is TRBV5-1, the J call TRBJ2-3; tentative D call: TRBD1 (5 bases). The CDR3 extends over 15 amino acids. The germline CDR1 and CDR2 sequences are SGHRS and YFSETQ. V dropped 5 bases and J dropped 0 bases, with 13 bases sitting between them. The CDR3 loop reads CASRWAGSSTDTQYF. The CDR3 coding sequence is TGCGCCAGCAGGTGGGCAGGGTCTAGCACAGATACGCAGTATTTT.

The genes are TRBV6-5 and TRBJ1-3; no firm D call. CDR1 MNHEY and CDR2 SVGAGI come from the germline V gene. The CDR3 length is 15 residues. The V end was cut by 6 bases, the J end by 4 bases, with 16 bases between. The CDR3 nucleotides are TGTGCCAGCAGCAGGATGGGGAGTAACGGAAACACCATATATTTT. It encodes CASSRMGSNGNTIYF.

Written as DNA, the CDR3 is TGCGCCAGCAGCTTTATTCCGGGGAGCTCCTACAATGAGCAGTTCTTC. Its translation: CASSFIPGSSYNEQFF. The chain has TRBV5-1 and TRBJ2-1; TRBD2 is a possible D gene (5 bases). The germline V gene encodes CDR1 SGHRS and CDR2 YFSETQ. The V end was cut by 2 bases, the J end by 0 bases, with 12 bases between. This CDR3 contains 16 residues.

As to this clone: Sequence at one end of the junction differs from germline and may be a read error. This chain links TRBV12-5 with TRBJ1-2; maybe TRBD1 (5 bases). Germline V gene sequence: CDR1 LGHNT, CDR2 FRNRAP. The CDR3 is made up of 11 amino acids. In nucleotides, the CDR3 is TGTGCTAGTGGCGGATTGACAGCTCGGGCCTTC. Translation gives CASGGLTARAF.

The chain recombines TRBV28 with TRBJ1-5; tentative D call: TRBD1 (5 bases). The CDR3 sequence is 12 residues long. Germline lookup yields CDR1 MDHEN and CDR2 SYDVKM. V was clipped by 5 bases and J by 8 bases, with 10 bases between them. CDR3 loop: CASSEAGKPQHF. CDR3 nucleotides: TGTGCCAGCAGTGAGGCAGGGAAGCCCCAGCATTTT.

V usage is TRBV6-1 and J usage is TRBJ1-3, with a weak D call TRBD1 (5 bases). With 1 base removed from V and 2 bases from J, the gap between germline ends came to 9 bases. There are 15 residues in the CDR3. Germline CDR1 is MNHNS and CDR2 is SASEGT. The CDR3 coding sequence is TGTGCCAGCAGTGAAGGGTGGGGGGCTGGAAACACCATATATTTT. Translation: CASSEGWGAGNTIYF.

This clone was counted once. V and J are TRBV2 and TRBJ2-5; 8 bases agree with TRBD2. CDR1 is SNHLY, CDR2 FYNNEI, per germline. CDR3 length: 13 amino acids. V lost 7 bases and J lost 1; bases outside the gene matches: 2. The CDR3 loop is CASTGTSQETQYF. In DNA, the CDR3 is TGTGCCAGCACCGGGACTAGCCAAGAGACCCAGTACTTC.

The chain combines TRBV21-1 with TRBJ1-3; TRBD1, the table's D call, lacks a check against the DNA. TRBV21-1 is shown as a pseudogene. The CDR3 runs 17 residues. CDR3: CASTLASDRGWRNTIYF. In nucleotides, the CDR3 is TGTGCCAGCACCTTAGCCTCCGACAGGGGATGGAGAAACACCATATATTTT.

V usage is TRBV7-9 and J usage is TRBJ2-1; unclear D gene. The CDR3 runs to 12 residues. Germline V gives CDR1 SEHNR, CDR2 FQNEAQ (reference sequence). The ends were cut back, 5 bases at V and 7 bases at J, with 9 bases in the middle. The CDR3, as DNA: TGTGCCAGCAGCCCCCGGAGTAATGAGCAGTTCTTC. It is translated as CASSPRSNEQFF.

The chain is built from TRBV7-2 and TRBJ2-5; no firm D call. V was trimmed by 8 bases and J by 5 bases, leaving 6 bases between them. The CDR3 is made up of 10 amino acids. Germline CDR1 and CDR2: SGHTA and FQGNSA. CDR3 sequence reads: CASGSETQYF. The CDR3 DNA reads as TGTGCCAGCGGCTCGGAGACCCAGTACTTC.

This clone was observed a handful of times. The chain employs TRBV6-1 and TRBJ2-7; TRBD2 is a possible D gene (8 bases). The CDR3 has 15 residues. From germline, CDR1 is MNHNS and CDR2 SASEGT. V was pared by 8 bases and J by 4 bases, with 21 bases between. The CDR3 DNA reads as TGTGCCAGCCAGGGGGTGAGCGGGAGTTTATACGAGCAGTACTTC. Amino acids: CASQGVSGSLYEQYF.

This clone was observed a single time. The chain couples TRBV4-2 to TRBJ2-1, with a possible D match to TRBD2 (5 bases). This CDR3 contains 16 residues. Germline V gene lookup returns CDR1 LGHNA and CDR2 YNFKEQ. V was clipped by 4 bases and J by 0 bases, with 13 bases between them. The CDR3 DNA reads TGTGCCAGCAGCCGGGCGGGCAGCGGCTCCTACAATGAGCAGTTCTTC. Amino acids: CASSRAGSGSYNEQFF.

This sequence joins TRBV27 and TRBJ1-5; the match to TRBD1 covers 10 bases. V trimming: 2 bases; J trimming: 6 bases; junction bases outside the gene matches: 1. CDR3 length: 14 residues. Germline-derived CDR1 and CDR2 are MNHEY and SMNVEV (reference sequence). CDR3 sequence reads: CASSLRTGGQPQHF. Here the CDR3 DNA reads TGTGCCAGCAGTTTAAGGACAGGGGGTCAGCCCCAGCATTTT.